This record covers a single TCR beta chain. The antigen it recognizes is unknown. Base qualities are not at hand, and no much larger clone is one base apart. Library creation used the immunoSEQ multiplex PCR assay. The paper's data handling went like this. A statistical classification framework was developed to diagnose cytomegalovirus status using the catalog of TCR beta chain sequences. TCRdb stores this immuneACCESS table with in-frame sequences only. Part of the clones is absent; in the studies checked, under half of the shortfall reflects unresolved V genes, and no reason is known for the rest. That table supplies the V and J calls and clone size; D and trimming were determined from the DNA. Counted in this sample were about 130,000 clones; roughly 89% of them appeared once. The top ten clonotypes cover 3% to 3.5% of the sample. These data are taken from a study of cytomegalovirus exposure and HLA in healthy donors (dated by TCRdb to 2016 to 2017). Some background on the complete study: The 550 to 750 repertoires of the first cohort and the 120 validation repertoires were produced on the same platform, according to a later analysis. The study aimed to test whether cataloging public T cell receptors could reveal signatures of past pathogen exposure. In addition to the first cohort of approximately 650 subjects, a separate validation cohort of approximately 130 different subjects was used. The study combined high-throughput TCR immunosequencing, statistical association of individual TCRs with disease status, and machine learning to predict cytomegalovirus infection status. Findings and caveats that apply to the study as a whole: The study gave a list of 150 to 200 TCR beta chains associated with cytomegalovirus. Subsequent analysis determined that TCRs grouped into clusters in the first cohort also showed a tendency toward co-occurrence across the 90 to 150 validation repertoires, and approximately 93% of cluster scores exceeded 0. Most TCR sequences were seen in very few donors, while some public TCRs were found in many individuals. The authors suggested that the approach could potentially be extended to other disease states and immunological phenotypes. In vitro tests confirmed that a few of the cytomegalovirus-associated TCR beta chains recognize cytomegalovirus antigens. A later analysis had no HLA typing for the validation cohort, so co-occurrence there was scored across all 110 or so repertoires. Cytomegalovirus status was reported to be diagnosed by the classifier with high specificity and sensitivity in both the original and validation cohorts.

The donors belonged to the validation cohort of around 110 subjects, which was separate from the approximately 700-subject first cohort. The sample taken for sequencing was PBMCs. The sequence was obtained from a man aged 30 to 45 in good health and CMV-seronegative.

The CDR3 has the sequence CASSGQGYTGELFF. The base sequence is TGTGCCAGTAGTGGACAGGGATACACCGGGGAGCTGTTTTTT. Recombination joined TRBV19 with TRBJ2-2, and 8 junction bases match TRBD1. The CDR3 numbers 14 residues from cysteine through phenylalanine. The only DNA kept is the CDR3, 42 bases in frame from the first base. CDR1 LNHDA and CDR2 SQIVND are derived from the germline V gene (reference sequence). Trimming takes 5 bases off V and 3 bases off J; junction bases not matched to a gene: 2.